The 3 T cell receptor beta chains given below trace back to one sample, sequenced in a study of blood T cell repertoires in COVID-19. Profiled with immunoSEQ multiplex PCR; TCRdb holds only in-frame clones, not every one. The table has 490,000 or so clones, around nine tenths seen once. The sample was PBMCs or T cells enriched from blood (not recorded which). The origin of the receptors is a woman in her sixties who had recovered from COVID-19.

In this sample, this clone turned up a few times. Other DNA sequences of this sample code for an identical CDR3. V gene TRBV9 combines with J gene TRBJ2-2; a possible D gene is TRBD2 (6 bases). This CDR3 has 15 residues. Germline-derived CDR1 and CDR2 are SGDLS and YYNGEE. V lost 3 bases and J lost 1, with 10 bases in between. The CDR3 here is CASSARDWNTGELFF. The DNA of the CDR3 is TGTGCCAGCAGCGCTCGGGACTGGAACACCGGGGAGCTGTTTTTT.

CDR3 residues: CASSLDDRVRNIQYF. The CDR3 DNA is TGTGCCAGCAGTTTAGACGACAGGGTAAGAAACATTCAGTACTTC. The chain has TRBV27 and TRBJ2-4, with 7 nucleotides matching TRBD1. V lost 2 bases and J lost 6; bases outside the gene matches: 7. In germline, CDR1 is MNHEY, CDR2 SMNVEV (reference sequence). The CDR3 totals 15 residues.

This chain joins TRBV10-3 and TRBJ2-1; D gene uncertain. The germline gives CDR1 ENHRY, CDR2 SYGVKD. The CDR3 has 13 residues. V lost 6 bases and J 10 bases, leaving 16 bases between the germline ends. The CDR3 protein is CAIRYSTFQEQFF. The CDR3 DNA follows: TGTGCCATCAGGTACTCGACATTTCAGGAGCAGTTCTTC.